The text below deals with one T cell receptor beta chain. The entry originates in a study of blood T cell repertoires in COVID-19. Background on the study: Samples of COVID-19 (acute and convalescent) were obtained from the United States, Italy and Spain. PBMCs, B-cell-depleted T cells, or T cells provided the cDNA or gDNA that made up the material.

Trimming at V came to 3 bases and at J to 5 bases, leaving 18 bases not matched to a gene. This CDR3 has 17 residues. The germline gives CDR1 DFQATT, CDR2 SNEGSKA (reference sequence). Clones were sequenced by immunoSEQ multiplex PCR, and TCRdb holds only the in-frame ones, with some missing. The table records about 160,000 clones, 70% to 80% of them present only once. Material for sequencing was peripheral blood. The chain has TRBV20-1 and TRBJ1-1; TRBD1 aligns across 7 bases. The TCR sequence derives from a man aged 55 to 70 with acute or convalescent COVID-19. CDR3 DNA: TGCAGTGCTAGTTTACCAAGGGGGCGGGCGGGGAGGACTGAAGCTTTCTTT. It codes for CSASLPRGRAGRTEAFF.